This is a list of T cell receptor beta chains from one sample in a study of cytomegalovirus exposure and HLA in healthy donors. Assay used: immunoSEQ multiplex PCR; TCRdb lists only in-frame clones, some missing. Of around 100,000 clones in the sample, under 85% were seen once. The sample taken for sequencing was PBMCs. The receptors derive from a man aged 50 or older in good health and CMV-seropositive. CDR3s include the opening cysteine and the closing phenylalanine or tryptophan. Each record gives: V gene, clone size, D gene, J gene, CDR3 protein, CDR3 DNA. A D gene is named only where the DNA matches it firmly. The size of a clone is reported for some rows only, either as once, few or many, or as a class for expanded clones.

>TRBV13|NA|TRBD2|TRBJ2-7
CATLGTSGGYEQYF
TGTGCCACCTTAGGGACTAGCGGGGGATACGAGCAGTACTTC
>TRBV20-1|NA|NA|TRBJ1-1
CSASRGGEAFF
TGCAGTGCTAGTAGGGGCGGTGAAGCTTTCTTT
>TRBV4-2|NA|TRBD1|TRBJ2-7
CASSPSAGQGYEQYF
TGTGCCAGCAGCCCCTCCGCGGGACAGGGGTACGAGCAGTACTTC
>TRBV6-5|once|TRBD2|TRBJ2-5
CASTSGEAPGTQYF
TGTGCCAGCACCAGCGGGGAGGCCCCGGGGACCCAGTACTTC
>TRBV28|NA|TRBD1|TRBJ2-3
CASRPFRDRGRWADTQYF
TGTGCCAGCAGACCTTTCCGGGACAGGGGGCGTTGGGCAGATACGCAGTATTTT
>TRBV6-5|NA|NA|TRBJ2-7
CASRSITGFDYEQYF
TGTGCCAGCAGATCCATTACAGGGTTTGACTACGAGCAGTACTTC
>TRBV14|NA|TRBD2|TRBJ2-5
CASSQWSGRGQETQYF
TGTGCCAGCAGCCAATGGAGCGGGAGGGGCCAAGAGACCCAGTACTTC
>TRBV5-1|NA|NA|TRBJ1-1
CASSLGEALNTEAFF
TGCGCCAGCAGCTTAGGGGAAGCCTTGAACACTGAAGCTTTCTTT
>TRBV4-2|NA|TRBD2|TRBJ2-1
CASSQDLSGSYEQFF
TGTGCCAGCAGCCAAGATCTTAGCGGGAGCTATGAGCAGTTCTTC
>TRBV28|NA|NA|TRBJ2-7
CASSLEQGRGYF
TGTGCCAGCAGTTTAGAGCAAGGCCGAGGGTACTTC
>TRBV11-2|few|NA|TRBJ1-2
CASSFGAGLRGYTF
TGTGCCAGCAGCTTTGGGGCGGGGCTTCGGGGCTACACCTTC
>TRBV7-7|NA|TRBD2|TRBJ2-2
CASSVTSGGALNTGELFF
TGTGCCAGCAGCGTGACTAGCGGGGGGGCCCTCAACACCGGGGAGCTGTTTTTT
>TRBV29-1|NA|TRBD2|TRBJ2-2
CSTRGGMGGDGELFF
TGCAGCACCCGGGGGGGTATGGGAGGGGACGGGGAGCTGTTTTTT
>TRBV30|few|NA|TRBJ1-2
CAWSRRLGYTF
TGTGCCTGGAGTAGGCGGTTAGGCTACACCTTC
>TRBV4-3|NA|TRBD2|TRBJ2-5
CASSQGLAGRETQYF
TGCGCCAGCAGCCAGGGACTAGCGGGAAGAGAGACCCAGTACTTC
>TRBV6-1|NA|NA|TRBJ1-4
CASSHTGLGEKLFF
TGTGCCAGCAGTCATACAGGGTTGGGTGAAAAACTGTTTTTT
>TRBV5-1|NA|TRBD1|TRBJ2-7
CASSPWTGGRYEQYF
TGCGCCAGCAGCCCATGGACAGGGGGCAGGTACGAGCAGTACTTC
>TRBV7-8|NA|TRBD1|TRBJ1-2
CASSLGGTGLYGYTF
TGTGCCAGCAGCTTAGGCGGGACAGGGTTATATGGCTACACCTTC
>TRBV28|NA|TRBD1|TRBJ1-2
CASSPEDRVDYGYTF
TGTGCCAGCAGTCCGGAAGACAGGGTGGACTATGGCTACACCTTC
>TRBV4-1|few|NA|TRBJ2-1
CASSQGGHSSYNEQFF
TGCGCCAGCAGCCAGGGCGGACATTCTTCCTACAATGAGCAGTTCTTC
>TRBV2|NA|NA|TRBJ2-1
CASSGELDINEQFF
TGTGCCAGCAGTGGGGAACTAGATATCAATGAGCAGTTCTTC
>TRBV9|NA|NA|TRBJ2-1
CASSLGEGEQFF
TGTGCCAGCAGCCTTGGAGAAGGTGAGCAGTTCTTC
>TRBV29-1|NA|TRBD1|TRBJ1-5
CSVGTGNSNQPQHF
TGCAGCGTTGGGACAGGCAATAGCAATCAGCCCCAGCATTTT
>TRBV2|NA|NA|TRBJ1-1
CASSERTAMNTEAFF
TGTGCCAGCAGTGAAAGGACAGCCATGAACACTGAAGCTTTCTTT
>TRBV10-3|once|TRBD1|TRBJ2-5
CAISLERQGRETQYF
TGTGCCATCAGCCTCGAGCGACAGGGGAGAGAGACCCAGTACTTC
>TRBV13|NA|TRBD2|TRBJ2-5
CASSLGPGRLAGGPGKETQYF
TGTGCCAGCAGCTTAGGCCCGGGCCGACTAGCGGGAGGGCCGGGGAAGGAGACCCAGTACTTC
>TRBV20-1|few|NA|TRBJ2-1
CSASLRNEQFF
TGCAGTGCTAGTCTCAGGAATGAGCAGTTCTTC
>TRBV10-3|NA|NA|TRBJ2-3
CAISDRVTDTQYF
TGTGCCATCAGTGATCGTGTCACAGATACGCAGTATTTT
>TRBV12-5|NA|TRBD1|TRBJ1-5
CASGLTHPRDRAHRSLNQPQHF
TGTGCTAGTGGTTTGACCCACCCCCGGGACAGGGCCCACAGATCATTAAATCAGCCCCAGCATTTT
>TRBV6-5|NA|NA|TRBJ2-7
CASSYAGQGEQYF
TGTGCCAGCAGTTACGCAGGGCAAGGGGAGCAGTACTTC
>TRBV27|NA|NA|TRBJ2-1
CASSLAVSYNEQFF
TGTGCCAGCAGTTTAGCGGTCTCCTACAATGAGCAGTTCTTC
>TRBV28|NA|TRBD1|TRBJ2-7
CASSFRGGASYEQYF
TGTGCCAGCAGTTTCCGAGGGGGCGCCTCCTACGAGCAGTACTTC
>TRBV7-9|NA|TRBD2|TRBJ2-7
CASSLTMGGAGGEQYF
TGTGCCAGCAGCTTAACGATGGGGGGCGCGGGGGGCGAGCAGTACTTC
>TRBV7-2|NA|NA|TRBJ1-3
CASSLNSHSGNTIYF
TGTGCCAGCAGCTTAAACTCCCACTCTGGAAACACCATATATTTT
>TRBV4-2|NA|TRBD2|TRBJ2-7
CASSPTTSGFSYEQYF
TGTGCCAGCAGCCCCACGACTAGCGGGTTTTCCTACGAGCAGTACTTC
>TRBV5-1|NA|NA|TRBJ1-2
CASSPGQGFGGYTF
TGCGCCAGCAGCCCGGGACAAGGGTTTGGTGGCTACACCTTC
>TRBV7-2|once|TRBD1|TRBJ1-2
CASSPALQGQGIRNYGYTF
TGTGCCAGCAGCCCCGCCCTCCAGGGACAGGGAATTCGTAACTATGGCTACACCTTC
>TRBV7-3|NA|NA|TRBJ2-6
CASSYPGSGANVLTF
TGTGCCAGCAGCTATCCAGGGTCTGGGGCCAACGTCCTGACTTTC
>TRBV18|NA|TRBD2|TRBJ2-3
CASSSGMRDTQYF
TGTGCCAGCTCTAGCGGGATGAGAGATACGCAGTATTTT
>TRBV27|NA|NA|TRBJ1-1
CASSPYSTSRSVAEAFF
TGTGCCAGCAGTCCCTATTCTACTTCGAGGAGTGTAGCTGAAGCTTTCTTT
>TRBV9|NA|TRBD2|TRBJ2-3
CASSVSGRAADTQYF
TGTGCCAGCAGCGTTAGCGGGAGGGCTGCAGATACGCAGTATTTT
>TRBV30|NA|NA|TRBJ1-1
CAWSAHPRTEAFF
TGTGCCTGGAGTGCCCACCCGAGGACTGAAGCTTTCTTT
>TRBV7-2|few|TRBD1|TRBJ2-7
CASSPDRARQYF
TGTGCCAGCAGCCCCGACAGGGCCCGGCAGTACTTC
>TRBV19|NA|NA|TRBJ2-1
CASSNRRDGPKNEQFF
TGTGCCAGTAGTAATAGGAGGGACGGACCGAAAAATGAGCAGTTCTTC
>TRBV27|NA|NA|TRBJ2-5
CASSLTGQQTQYF
TGTGCCAGCAGTTTGACAGGCCAACAGACCCAGTACTTC
>TRBV27|NA|TRBD2|TRBJ2-1
CASSSRLAGGYNEQFF
TGTGCCAGCAGTTCCCGACTAGCGGGAGGCTACAATGAGCAGTTCTTC
>TRBV6-7|NA|TRBD2|TRBJ2-3
CASSPRGVSGGSTDTQYF
TGTGCCAGCAGTCCCCGAGGGGTTTCGGGAGGGAGCACAGATACGCAGTATTTT
>TRBV19|NA|NA|TRBJ2-7
CASSRDLGSYEQYF
TGTGCCAGTAGTCGGGACTTGGGGTCCTATGAGCAGTACTTC